These 2 T cell receptor beta chains were all obtained from the same sample, sequenced in a study of cytomegalovirus exposure and HLA in healthy donors. The repertoire was sequenced with immunoSEQ multiplex PCR; TCRdb's copy has only in-frame clones and lacks some. The sample records roughly 350,000 clones, 86% being singletons. The sample comprised PBMCs. Receptors were obtained from a young woman in good health and CMV-seronegative.

The V gene is TRBV27, the J gene TRBJ2-7; 7 nucleotides align to TRBD1. Per the germline V gene, CDR1 is MNHEY and CDR2 is SMNVEV (reference sequence). V lost 7 bases, J lost 6 bases, and 12 bases stayed unmatched. The CDR3 is 14 amino acids. The CDR3 is CASTTRQGSLEQYF. The CDR3 DNA reads as TGTGCCAGCACCACCCGACAGGGCAGCCTCGAGCAGTACTTC.

V gene TRBV7-3 combines with J gene TRBJ2-1; TRBD2 matches at 11 bases. Germline CDR1 is SGHTA and CDR2 is FQGTGA. The CDR3 contains 16 residues. With 5 bases clipped from V and 3 bases from J, the junction kept 6 bases outside the gene matches. This CDR3 reads CASSLPGTSGYNEQFF. CDR3 coding DNA: TGTGCCAGCAGCCTGCCCGGGACTAGCGGCTACAATGAGCAGTTCTTC.